These 18 T cell receptor beta chains originate from one sample sequenced in a study of tumor-infiltrating lymphocytes in oesophageal squamous cell carcinoma. In TCRdb, the PCR reads were re-called with MiXCR into one record per CDR3 protein. The data contain more than 10,000 distinct CDR3 sequences, 52% of them singletons. The specimen was esophageal tumor tissue. Receptors originate from a female donor with esophageal squamous cell carcinoma.

The table lists this clonotype with a count of one. This chain joins TRBV28 and TRBJ1-6; tentative D call: TRBD1 (6 bases). This CDR3 has 15 residues. The germline V and J ends were trimmed by 6 bases and 7 bases, with 16 bases remaining between them. Looked up from germline, CDR1 is MDHEN and CDR2 is SYDVKM. The CDR3 loop is CASSQGGDKNSPLHF. The CDR3 coding sequence is TGTGCCAGCAGCCAAGGCGGGGACAAGAATTCACCCCTCCACTTT.

The V gene is TRBV27, the J gene TRBJ2-6; D remains ambiguous. The length of the CDR3 is 16 residues. Between the trimmed V and J ends, which lost 5 bases and 0 bases, there was a span of 11 bases. Germline loops: CDR1 MNHEY, CDR2 SMNVEV (reference sequence). DNA for the CDR3: TGTGCCAGCAGTCATGGTTCATCCTCTGGGGCCAACGTCCTGACTTTC. Amino acid sequence: CASSHGSSSGANVLTF.

The table lists this clonotype with a count of one. The chain carries TRBV7-3 and TRBJ2-2; D is undetermined. V was trimmed by 5 bases and J by 3 bases, leaving 7 bases between them. The length of the CDR3 is 13 residues. Germline CDR1 SGHTA, CDR2 FQGTGA. CDR3 sequence reads: CASSNTYTGELFF. The CDR3 DNA reads as TGTGCCAGCAGCAACACCTACACCGGGGAGCTGTTTTTT.

The chain combines TRBV7-2 with TRBJ2-5; no clear D gene. The V gene's germline CDR1 is SGHTA and CDR2 FQGNSA. The CDR3 runs to 14 residues. Trimming cost V 5 bases and J 1 base, with 11 bases left between them. CDR3 nucleotides: TGTGCCAGCAGCCGCCCCGGCGGCCAAGAGACCCAGTACTTC. Amino acids: CASSRPGGQETQYF.

In the case of this clonotype: One junction end does not reproduce the germline sequence, and a read error may be involved. This sequence joins TRBV7-2 and TRBJ1-6; D ambiguous. Germline CDR1 SGHTA, CDR2 FQGNSA. The CDR3 is made up of 19 amino acids. CDR3 protein: CASSTYALAQLGNNSPLHF. Here the CDR3 DNA reads TGTGCCAGCAGCACATACGCTCTGGCGCAGCTAGGCAATAATTCACCCCTCCACTTC.

Comments on this clonotype: This may be a read error: a much more frequent sequence differs by one nucleotide. The gene calls are TRBV4-1 and TRBJ2-5, with TRBD2 matching over 7 bases. J gave up 11 bases and V 1 base, and 28 bases lay outside the gene matches. There are 20 residues in the CDR3. Germline V gene lookup returns CDR1 MGHRA and CDR2 YSYEKL. CDR3: CASSQGEAGRITNSYNEQYF. DNA for the CDR3: TGCGCCAGCAGCCAAGGGGAAGCGGGACGAATTACTAACTCCTACAATGAGCAGTACTTC.

The rearrangement links TRBV7-4 to TRBJ1-1; D ambiguous. The CDR3 length is 13 residues. Trimming pared 8 bases from V and 1 base from J, leaving 11 bases between. From germline, CDR1 is SGHVT and CDR2 SQSDAQ. The DNA of the CDR3 is TGTGCCAGCTTGCAGGACCCGAACACTGAAGCTTTCTTT. Encoded protein: CASLQDPNTEAFF. Supplemented by reference TRBV7-4 and TRBJ1-1, the full variable domain reads GAGVSQSPRYKVAKRGRDVALRCDSISGHVTLYWYRQTLGQGSEVLTYSQSDAQRDKSGRPSGRFSAERPERSVSTLKIQRTEQGDSAVYLCASLQDPNTEAFFGQGTRLTVV.

With respect to this clonotype: One end of the junction does not line up with germline, which may come from a read error. The rearrangement joins TRBV6-5 to TRBJ2-2, with D possibly being TRBD1 (5 bases). Per germline, CDR1 MNHEY and CDR2 SVGAGI. This CDR3 spans 14 amino acids. The CDR3 nucleotides are TGTGCCAGCAGTAACTCGCAGGGTACCGGGGAGCTGTTTTTT. Translating gives CASSNSQGTGELFF.

Within the sample, this clonotype is large (0.1 to 1%). The rearrangement uses TRBV27 and TRBJ2-3; D might be TRBD2 (5 bases). Trimming removed 0 bases from V and 6 bases from J, with 7 bases in between. Looked up from germline, CDR1 is MNHEY and CDR2 is SMNVEV (reference sequence). CDR3 length: 13 residues. CDR3: CASSLSRVDTQYF. The CDR3 DNA is TGTGCCAGCAGTTTATCGAGGGTGGATACGCAGTATTTT.

The rearrangement joins TRBV7-8 to TRBJ2-1; no clear D. Per the germline V gene, CDR1 is SGHVS and CDR2 is FQNEAQ. V was cut by 0 bases and J by 3 bases, with 24 bases left in between. CDR3 size: 20 residues. As DNA, the CDR3 is TGTGCCAGCAGCTTAGCGTATCCGACGGGCCAAGGTGACAACTACAATGAGCAGTTCTTC. Translated, it gives CASSLAYPTGQGDNYNEQFF.

The rearrangement links TRBV7-3 to TRBJ2-3, with 8 positions matching TRBD2. Germline values: CDR1 SGHTA, CDR2 FQGTGA. After removal of 2 bases from V and 0 bases from J, the junction contained 4 bases not matched to a gene. The CDR3 covers 16 residues. CDR3 nucleotide sequence: TGTGCCAGCAGCTTATTCGGGGGGGGTAGCACAGATACGCAGTATTTT. It yields the protein CASSLFGGGSTDTQYF.

This rearrangement joins TRBV7-3 to TRBJ2-2; 8 bases map to TRBD2. CDR3 length: 13 amino acids. Germline V CDR1 and CDR2: SGHTA, FQGTGA. V shed 4 bases and J 8 bases; nucleotides not matched to a gene: 3. CDR3 sequence reads: CASSSAGGGELFF. The CDR3 DNA follows: TGTGCCAGCAGCTCTGCGGGAGGTGGGGAGCTGTTTTTT.

This clonotype was counted between two and nine times. This chain joins TRBV9 and TRBJ2-5; D might be TRBD2 (5 bases). V gave up 2 bases and J gave up 5 bases, with 13 bases separating them. CDR1 is SGDLS, CDR2 YYNGEE, per germline. This CDR3 spans 14 amino acids. The CDR3 DNA sequence: TGTGCCAGCAGCGTGGAAGCGGTTCTCGAGACCCAGTACTTC. It is translated as CASSVEAVLETQYF.

The chain uses TRBV7-9 and TRBJ2-3; tentatively, D is TRBD2 (5 bases). The J call may be incorrect, as the DNA end agrees better with TRBJ2-1. There are 15 residues in the CDR3. The germline V gene has CDR1 SEHNR and CDR2 FQNEAQ (reference sequence). CDR3 in amino acids: CASSLVWGADNEQFF. CDR3 in DNA: TGTGCCAGCAGCTTAGTATGGGGAGCCGACAATGAGCAGTTCTTC.

CDR3 coding DNA: TGTGCCAGCAGCTTAGAGGGCAGGGGGCTTTTGGAGACCCAGTACTTC. It codes for CASSLEGRGLLETQYF. The gene calls are TRBV11-1 and TRBJ2-5; 8 bases are a match to TRBD1. V trimming: 1 base; J trimming: 5 bases; junction bases outside the gene matches: 9. CDR1 SGHAT and CDR2 FQDESV come from the germline V gene (reference sequence). CDR3 size: 16 residues. The whole variable domain, remainder taken from reference TRBV11-1 and TRBJ2-5, is EAEVAQSPRYKITEKSQAVAFWCDPISGHATLYWYRQILGQGPELLVQFQDESVVDDSQLPKDRFSAERLKGVDSTLKIQPAELGDSAMYLCASSLEGRGLLETQYFGPGTRLLVL.

In its sample, this clonotype was seen a few times. At one end the junction does not follow the germline gene, possibly because of a read error. This sequence joins TRBV7-2 and TRBJ2-7; 10 bases are shared with TRBD1. Per germline, CDR1 SGHTA and CDR2 FQGNSA. The CDR3 length is 17 residues. In nucleotides, the CDR3 is TGCGCCAGCAGCCAAGTCCGGACAGGGGGGACCTTCTACGAGCAGTACTTC. Its translation is CASSQVRTGGTFYEQYF. The complete variable domain, with remaining parts taken from reference TRBV7-2 and TRBJ2-7, reads GAGVSQSPSNKVTEKGKDVELRCDPISGHTALYWYRQSLGQGLEFLIYFQGNSAPDKSGLPSDRFSAERTGGSVSTLTIQRTQQEDSAVYLCASSQVRTGGTFYEQYFGPGTRLTVT.

This sequence joins TRBV7-9 and TRBJ2-5; D is undetermined. Germline V lookup: CDR1 SEHNR, CDR2 FQNEAQ (reference sequence). V lost 9 bases to trimming and J lost 5 bases, with 4 bases between them. The CDR3 sequence is 9 residues long. This CDR3 is CASAETQYF. The DNA of the CDR3 is TGTGCCAGTGCGGAGACCCAGTACTTC. The full variable domain, rest sourced from reference TRBV7-9 and TRBJ2-5, is DTGVSQNPRHKITKRGQNVTFRCDPISEHNRLYWYRQTLGQGPEFLTYFQNEAQLEKSRLLSDRFSAERPKGSFSTLEIQRTEQGDSAMYLCASAETQYFGPGTRLLVL.

This clonotype turned up a few times. In DNA form, the CDR3 reads TGTGCCAGCAGCTTAACGGGAGGGAACTCCTACGAGCAGTACTTC. Translated: CASSLTGGNSYEQYF. The V call is TRBV7-3, the J call TRBJ2-7; 7 bases line up with TRBD2. The CDR3 contains 15 residues. V shed 0 bases and J 0 bases; nucleotides not matched to a gene: 2. The germline gives CDR1 SGHTA, CDR2 FQGTGA.